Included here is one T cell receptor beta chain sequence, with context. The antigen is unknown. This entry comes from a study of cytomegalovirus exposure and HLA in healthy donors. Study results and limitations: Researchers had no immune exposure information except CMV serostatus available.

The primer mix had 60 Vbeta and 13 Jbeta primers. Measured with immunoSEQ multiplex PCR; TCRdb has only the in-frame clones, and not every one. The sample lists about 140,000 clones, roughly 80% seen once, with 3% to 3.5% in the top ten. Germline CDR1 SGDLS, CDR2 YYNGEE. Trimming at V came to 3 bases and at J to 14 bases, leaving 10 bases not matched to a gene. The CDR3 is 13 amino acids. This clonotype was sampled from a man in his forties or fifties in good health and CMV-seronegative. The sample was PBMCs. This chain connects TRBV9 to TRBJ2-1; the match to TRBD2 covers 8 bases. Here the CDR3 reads CASSDPRGGVEFF. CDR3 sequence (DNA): TGTGCCAGCAGCGACCCTCGGGGGGGCGTAGAGTTCTTC.